What follows describes a single T cell receptor (beta chain). The sample belongs to a study of blood T cell repertoires in COVID-19. Study context: Sites in the United States, Italy and Spain provided acute and convalescent COVID-19 samples.

The CDR3 spans 15 residues. The J segment lost 2 bases and the V segment lost 5 bases, leaving 5 bases of the junction unmatched. Germline V gives CDR1 MNHNY, CDR2 SVGAGI (reference sequence). TCRdb's table, derived via immunoSEQ multiplex PCR, lists solely in-frame clones and lacks some. The sample lists just over 75,000 clones; 65% to 85% were seen once. The source of this sequence is a man aged 60 to 75 with active or convalescent COVID-19. Input material: peripheral blood. The chain uses TRBV6-6 and TRBJ2-3, with 9 bases fitting TRBD1. The CDR3 DNA sequence: TGTGCCAGCAGTCCGAGGACAGGGGACACAGATACGCAGTATTTT. This translates into CASSPRTGDTDTQYF.